This TCR beta chain was obtained from a study of vaccination and CD4 T cells after COVID-19. Study-level background: The stimulus for the cells was overlapping spike peptides derived from SARS-CoV-2, HCoV-NL63, HCoV-OC43 and HCoV-229E. The authors gave control cultures a CEFX pool, an HIV-1 Nef pool, or no peptide.

The assay that was used to sequence DNA from cultured CD4+ T cells was the Oncomine TCR Beta short-read assay. Genomic DNA was taken out of cultured CD4+ T cells by extraction. TCRdb re-called the PCR reads with MiXCR, one entry per CDR3 protein. The table has 20,000 to 25,000 distinct CDR3 sequences, 38% seen once. Note on this clonotype: Its antigen remains unidentified.

J gave up 8 bases and V 6 bases, and 5 bases lay outside the gene matches. CDR1 MGHDK and CDR2 SYGVNS come from the germline V gene. The CDR3 extends over 12 amino acids. Treatment noted: approximately nine-day PBMC culture with coronavirus spike peptide pools or control peptides (ViraFEST assay). This receptor was obtained from a human donor who had recovered from COVID-19. The rearrangement uses TRBV25-1 and TRBJ2-3, with 7 nucleotides matching TRBD2. Sequencing used CD4+ T cells from blood, cultured in vitro, obtained before SARS-CoV-2 vaccination. CDR3 protein: CASSAGVRTQYF. CDR3 sequence (DNA): TGTGCCAGCAGCGCGGGGGTCCGTACGCAGTATTTT.